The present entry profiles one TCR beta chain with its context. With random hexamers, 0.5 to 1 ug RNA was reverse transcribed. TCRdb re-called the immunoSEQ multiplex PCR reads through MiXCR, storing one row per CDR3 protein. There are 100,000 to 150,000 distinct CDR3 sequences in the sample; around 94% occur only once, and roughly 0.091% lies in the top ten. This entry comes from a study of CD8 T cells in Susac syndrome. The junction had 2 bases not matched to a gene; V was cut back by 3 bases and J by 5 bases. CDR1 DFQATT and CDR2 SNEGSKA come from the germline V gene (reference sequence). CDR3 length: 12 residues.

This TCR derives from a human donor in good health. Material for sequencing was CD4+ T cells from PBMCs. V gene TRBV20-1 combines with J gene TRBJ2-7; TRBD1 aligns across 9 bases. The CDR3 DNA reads TGCAGTGCTAGTGACAGGGGGAACGAGCAGTACTTC. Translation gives CSASDRGNEQYF.